This TCR beta chain is drawn from a study of T cell repertoires and HLA-DP antigens. About this clone itself: As yet, its antigen is unknown.

Here immunoSEQ multiplex PCR was the method, and the copy in TCRdb shows in-frame clones only, minus some. The sample shows 65,000 to 95,000 clones, about 80% of them seen only once. The CDR3 length is 15 residues. Germline lookup yields CDR1 SGHTA and CDR2 FQGNSA. V lost 3 bases to trimming and J lost 3 bases; unmatched junction nucleotides: 5. V gene TRBV7-2 combines with J gene TRBJ2-7, with TRBD1 identical over 10 bases. Sequencing was performed on CD4+ T cells from PBMCs. This receptor was taken from a man aged 60 to 75 in good health and CMV-seronegative. This CDR3 is CASSLGQGLLYEQYF. The CDR3 DNA follows: TGTGCCAGCAGCTTGGGACAGGGGCTACTCTACGAGCAGTACTTC.